Listed below are T cell receptor beta chains from one sample, sequenced in a study of tumor-infiltrating lymphocytes in oesophageal squamous cell carcinoma. Each CDR3 protein is one row after TCRdb ran MiXCR on the PCR reads. The sample holds around 20,000 distinct CDR3 sequences; approximately 40% are singletons and the top ten take roughly 13%. Sequenced material: normal esophageal tissue next to the tumor. The receptor source for this set is a male donor with esophageal squamous cell carcinoma. Both conserved end residues are part of each CDR3.

>TRBV7-4
CASSQWSWGEGTDTQYF
>TRBV6-1
CASIPMGGRAVNEQFF
>TRBV19
CASSGSSGRAWRNEQFF
>TRBV6-2/TRBV6-3
CASSRTGRNGYTF
>TRBV20-1
CSAREAWAGGLDTQYF
>TRBV6-1
CASRLDTNEQFF
>TRBV7-9
CASTRDRSGNTIYF
>TRBV12-3/TRBV12-4
CASSRGASSYNEQFF
>TRBV7-2
CASSLHGTGLLEQYF
>TRBV7-2
CASSLGLAQGAGDTQYF
>TRBV12-3/TRBV12-4
CASSPLGGEQYF
>TRBV5-4
CASSLSREGEKLFF
>TRBV28
CASSFRLISGANVLTF
>TRBV7-6
CASSFSRGQHLDTQYF
>TRBV7-6
CASSLEYPDTQYF
>TRBV7-6
CASSFRLQCWGEKLFF
>TRBV28
CASTPARVQNSPLHF
>TRBV12-3/TRBV12-4
CASSPTGYNEQFF
>TRBV28
CASMDVNQPQHF
>TRBV7-2
CASRDKTSGYEQYF
>TRBV7-2
CASSLGGREQFF
>TRBV24-1
CATSDSGLQNIQYF
>TRBV12-5
CASGWAGGLYRNEQFF
>TRBV28
CASSPLLKSQETQYF
>TRBV12-3/TRBV12-4
CASSLSGTGDEKLFF